This T cell receptor beta chain was observed in a study of T cells expressing NK-cell markers. Whole-study context: Seven of the eight sequenced donors were classified as HCMV-seropositive, and one was classified as seronegative.

A 5'RACE template switching approach incorporating UMIs was used to make TCR beta cDNA. TCRdb re-called the 5' RACE reads and shows each CDR3 protein once, DNA omitted. Its table lists 150,000 or so distinct CDR3 sequences. CDR3 length equals 14 residues. This clonotype originated in a woman between 50 and 59 years old in good health. The source material was blood T cells: a sorted CD56 or NKG2C T cell subset, CD4+ or CD8+ T cells, or bulk PBMC T cells (not recorded which). The chain uses TRBV12-3 or TRBV12-4 and TRBJ2-1; TCRdb's D call, TRBD2, is unchecked because there is no DNA. This chain's CDR3 is CASSPGLSYNEQFF.